A single sample gave rise to the 12 T cell receptor beta chains below, sequenced in a study of kidney transplant recipient with SARS-CoV-2 infection. TCRdb fed the reads into MiXCR, producing one record per CDR3 protein. The data hold approximately 250,000 distinct CDR3 sequences, with 25% to 35% observed a single time. Sequences were derived from a blood sample, sampled at baseline and between days 110 and 120 from a kidney transplant recipient. These TCRs come from a male patient in his thirties who had COVID-19 and was a kidney transplant recipient. The graft donor may have given rise to some T cells.

Comment on this clonotype: Likely a read error: the CDR3 ends without its conserved phenylalanine or tryptophan. The DNA is omitted, as the CDR3 cannot be located on it reliably, and the CDR3 follows TCRdb's listing. The gene calls are TRBV8-2 and TRBJ1-2. TRBV8-2 is classified as a pseudogene. The CDR3 region is 16 residues in length, termini included. CDR3 region: CGSNSGDSRKTYGYTS.

This clonotype appeared many times. The chain combines TRBV27 with TRBJ2-7, with D possibly matching TRBD1 (6 bases). Germline CDR1 MNHEY, CDR2 SMNVEV (reference sequence). Trimming stripped 3 bases from V and 6 bases from J, with 18 bases between. The CDR3 consists of 15 residues. The CDR3 region is CASSFTGSRSREQYF. CDR3 nucleotide sequence: TGTGCCAGCAGTTTCACAGGGAGTCGGTCACGCGAGCAGTACTTC.

This clonotype was seen ten or more times. The gene calls are TRBV12-5 and TRBJ1-2; weak D call: TRBD1 (5 bases). Germline V lookup: CDR1 LGHNT, CDR2 FRNRAP. V was shortened by 5 bases and J by 4 bases, with 23 bases between the two germline ends. The CDR3 runs to 17 residues. In DNA, the CDR3 is TGTGCTAGTGGTGGGGGGGTTTTGCAGGGAAAGACCTATGGCTACACCTTC. This sequence encodes CASGGGVLQGKTYGYTF.

A word on this clonotype: This sequence may be a read error, since a much larger clone differs from it by one base. The chain joins TRBV19 to TRBJ2-7; D is undetermined. The CDR3 is made up of 15 amino acids. CDR1 LNHDA and CDR2 SQIVND come from the germline V gene (reference sequence). Trimming left V 3 bases short and J 0 bases short, with 12 bases between. CDR3 coding DNA: TGTGCCAGTAGTATGGCTTCGCGGTCCTCCTACGAGCAGTACTTC. Encoded protein: CASSMASRSSYEQYF.

As regards this clonotype: This may arise from a read error, as a much more abundant clone is one base away. In DNA form, the CDR3 reads TGTGCCAGCGGCGTCCGGGACAGCGGACGGCCCCAGCATTTT. Protein product: CASGVRDSGRPQHF. The chain is built from TRBV6-5 and TRBJ1-5; TRBD1 aligns across 7 bases. Germline V gives CDR1 MNHEY, CDR2 SVGAGI. V shed 8 bases and J 9 bases; nucleotides not matched to a gene: 13. This CDR3 has 14 residues.

This clonotype was observed a single time. A clone one base away is much larger, so this may be a read error. This chain connects TRBV6-2 or TRBV6-3 to TRBJ2-7; TRBD2 agrees at 8 bases. Germline V gene lookup returns CDR1 MNHEY and CDR2 SVGEGT. The CDR3 has 14 amino acids. CDR3: CASSLAGHNYERYF. The CDR3 DNA follows: TGTGCCAGCAGTTTAGCGGGACACAACTACGAGCGGTACTTC.

This clonotype was found many times. CDR3 coding DNA: TGTGCCACCACCTTAGGGGGGCAGGGACAGCCCCAGCATTTT. Its translation is CATTLGGQGQPQHF. The chain employs TRBV10-3 and TRBJ1-5, with a possible D match to TRBD1 (6 bases). This CDR3 has 14 residues. Germline assignment: CDR1 ENHRY and CDR2 SYGVKD. V was shortened by 10 bases and J by 7 bases, with 20 bases between the two germline ends.

As to this clonotype: Being one base from a much bigger clone, this may be a read error. The chain recombines TRBV5-1 with TRBJ1-6; 10 bases map to TRBD1. Looked up from germline, CDR1 is SGHRS and CDR2 is YFSETQ. The CDR3 has 15 residues. CDR3 coding DNA: TGCGCCGGCAGCTTGGTTGGGACAGGGGACTCACCCCTCCACTTT. This sequence encodes CAGSLVGTGDSPLHF.

This clonotype has just a few counts. This could be a read error, since a much larger clone is one nucleotide away. The chain has TRBV28 and TRBJ1-1; D remains unclear. The CDR3 is 15 amino acids. Germline V gene data show CDR1 as MDHEN and CDR2 as SYDVKM. Deletions cut 7 bases from V and 1 base from J, with 16 bases between. Written as DNA, the CDR3 is TGTGCCAGCACCACCGGCGGGCAGGCGAACACTGAAGCTTTCTTT. Translation gives CASTTGGQANTEAFF.

This clonotype was seen at least ten times. A junction end diverges from the germline sequence, so it may reflect a read error. J is TRBJ1-2 and V is TRBV16; TRBD1 is a possible D gene (5 bases). CDR1 KGHSY and CDR2 FQNENV come from the germline V gene. This CDR3 region has 17 residues. This chain's CDR3 is CASSAREVVRKTYDYTF. As DNA, the CDR3 is TGTGCCAGCAGCGCCAGGGAGGTCGTTAGAAAGACCTATGACTACACCTTC.

The genes are TRBV20-1 and TRBJ1-4, with 8 bases fitting TRBD1. This CDR3 spans 16 amino acids. The ends lost 3 bases at V and 4 bases at J; junction bases unmatched: 10. Germline lookup yields CDR1 DFQATT and CDR2 SNEGSKA (reference sequence). The CDR3 is CSARGGQASGNEKLFF. The CDR3 nucleotides read TGCAGTGCTAGGGGGGGACAGGCGTCGGGTAATGAAAAACTGTTTTTT.

This clonotype was counted many times. V usage is TRBV19 and J usage is TRBJ1-5; a possible D gene is TRBD1 (5 bases). Trimming pared 3 bases from V and 5 bases from J, leaving 8 bases between. CDR3 length: 13 residues. Germline values: CDR1 LNHDA, CDR2 SQIVND (reference sequence). The DNA for the CDR3 is TGTGCCAGTAGTATCAGGGAATATCAGCCCCAGCATTTT. Translating gives CASSIREYQPQHF.